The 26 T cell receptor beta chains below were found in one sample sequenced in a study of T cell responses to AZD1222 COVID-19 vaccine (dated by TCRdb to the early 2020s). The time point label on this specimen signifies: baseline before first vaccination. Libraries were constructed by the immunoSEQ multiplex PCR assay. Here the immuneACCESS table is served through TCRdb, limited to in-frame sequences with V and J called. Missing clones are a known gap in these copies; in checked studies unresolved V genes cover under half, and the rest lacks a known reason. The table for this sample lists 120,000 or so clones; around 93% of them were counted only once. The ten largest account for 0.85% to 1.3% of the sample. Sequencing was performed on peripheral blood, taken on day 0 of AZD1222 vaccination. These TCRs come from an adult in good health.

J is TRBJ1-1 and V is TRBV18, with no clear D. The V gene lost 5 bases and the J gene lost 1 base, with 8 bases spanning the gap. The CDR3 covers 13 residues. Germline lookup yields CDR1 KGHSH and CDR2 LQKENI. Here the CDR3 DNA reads TGTGCCAGCTCATATACACAGAACACTGAAGCTTTCTTT. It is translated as CASSYTQNTEAFF.

The CDR3 spells CASSHGTATGELFF. In nucleotides, the CDR3 is TGTGCCAGCAGCCACGGGACAGCCACCGGGGAGCTGTTTTTT. The genes are TRBV6-5 and TRBJ2-2; 7 bases match TRBD1. The CDR3 has 14 amino acids. The ends lost 6 bases at V and 4 bases at J; junction bases unmatched: 5. Germline V CDR1 and CDR2: MNHEY, SVGAGI.

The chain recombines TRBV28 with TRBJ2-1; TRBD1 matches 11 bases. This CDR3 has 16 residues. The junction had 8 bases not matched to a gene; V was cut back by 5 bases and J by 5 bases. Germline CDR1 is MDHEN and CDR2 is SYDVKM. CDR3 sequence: CASSLLGQGENNEQFF. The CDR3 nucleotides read TGTGCCAGCAGTCTCTTGGGACAGGGGGAAAACAATGAGCAGTTCTTC.

The CDR3 reads CAWSAFGGGFTEAFF. The CDR3 DNA reads TGTGCCTGGAGTGCGTTCGGTGGGGGGTTCACTGAAGCTTTCTTT. The chain employs TRBV30 and TRBJ1-1; tentatively, D is TRBD1 (5 bases). Germline lookup yields CDR1 GTSNPN and CDR2 SVGIG (reference sequence). Trimming shortened V by 1 base and J by 4 bases, and 16 bases separated the two germline ends. This CDR3 has 15 amino acids.

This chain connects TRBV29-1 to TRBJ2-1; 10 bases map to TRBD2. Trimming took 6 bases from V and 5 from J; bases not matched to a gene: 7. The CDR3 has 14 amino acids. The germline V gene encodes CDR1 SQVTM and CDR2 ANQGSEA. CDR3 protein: CSVPELAGNNEQFF. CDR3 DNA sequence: TGCAGCGTCCCAGAACTAGCGGGAAACAATGAGCAGTTCTTC.

CDR3 nucleotide sequence: TGTGCCAGCAGCTCCTACAGGACGGACACCATATATTTT. Its protein is CASSSYRTDTIYF. The genes are TRBV11-2 and TRBJ1-3; a weak D match, TRBD1 (5 bases). The V and J ends lost 4 bases and 8 bases respectively, with 12 bases between them. CDR3 length: 13 residues. Germline V gives CDR1 SGHAT, CDR2 FQNNGV.

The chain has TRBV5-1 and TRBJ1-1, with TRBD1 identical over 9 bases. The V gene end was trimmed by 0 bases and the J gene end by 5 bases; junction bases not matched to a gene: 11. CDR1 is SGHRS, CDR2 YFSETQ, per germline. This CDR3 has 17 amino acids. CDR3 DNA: TGCGCCAGCAGCTTGGTGGGACAGGGTTCGGGGGTAACTGAAGCTTTCTTT. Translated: CASSLVGQGSGVTEAFF.

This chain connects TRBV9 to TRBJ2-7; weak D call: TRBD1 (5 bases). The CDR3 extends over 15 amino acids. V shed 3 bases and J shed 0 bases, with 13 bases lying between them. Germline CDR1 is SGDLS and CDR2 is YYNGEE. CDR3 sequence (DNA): TGTGCCAGCAGCGAAGGGGCCGGCAGCTCCTACGAGCAGTACTTC. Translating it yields CASSEGAGSSYEQYF.

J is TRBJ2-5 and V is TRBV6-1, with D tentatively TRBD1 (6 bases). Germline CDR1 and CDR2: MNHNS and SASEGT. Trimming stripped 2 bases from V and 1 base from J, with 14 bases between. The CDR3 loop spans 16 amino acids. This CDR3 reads CASSESWQGSQETQYF. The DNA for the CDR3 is TGTGCCAGCAGTGAAAGTTGGCAGGGGAGCCAAGAGACCCAGTACTTC.

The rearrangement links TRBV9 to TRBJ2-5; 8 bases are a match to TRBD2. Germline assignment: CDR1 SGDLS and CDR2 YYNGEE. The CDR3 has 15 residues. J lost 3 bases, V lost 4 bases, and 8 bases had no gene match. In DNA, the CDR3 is TGTGCCAGCAGCCCGCTTGTCGGGGGGGAAGAGACCCAGTACTTC. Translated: CASSPLVGGEETQYF.

The CDR3 region has the DNA TGTGCCAGCAGTGAGATCCGGGGAGGAGAGACCCAGTACTTC. As protein: CASSEIRGGETQYF. J is TRBJ2-5 and V is TRBV2; a weak D match, TRBD2 (6 bases). The CDR3 totals 14 residues. From germline, CDR1 is SNHLY and CDR2 FYNNEI. Trimming removed 3 bases from V and 4 bases from J, with 12 bases in between.

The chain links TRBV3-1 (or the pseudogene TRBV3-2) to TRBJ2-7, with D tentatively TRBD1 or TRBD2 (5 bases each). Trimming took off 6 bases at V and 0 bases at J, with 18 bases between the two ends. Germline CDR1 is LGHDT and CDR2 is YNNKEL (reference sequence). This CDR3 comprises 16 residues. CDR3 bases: TGTGCCAGCAGTCCCGACGAGGGGCCGAGCTCCTACGAGCAGTACTTC. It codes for CASSPDEGPSSYEQYF.

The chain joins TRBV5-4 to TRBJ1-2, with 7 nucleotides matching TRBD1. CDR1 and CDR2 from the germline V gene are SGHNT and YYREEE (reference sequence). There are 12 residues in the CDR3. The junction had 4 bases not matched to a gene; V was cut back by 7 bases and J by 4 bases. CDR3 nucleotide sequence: TGTGCCAGCCAGGGACAGTCCTATGGCTACACCTTC. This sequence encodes CASQGQSYGYTF. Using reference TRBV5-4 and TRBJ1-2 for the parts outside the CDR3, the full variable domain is ETGVTQSPTHLIKTRGQQVTLRCSSQSGHNTVSWYQQALGQGPQFIFQYYREEENGRGNFPPRFSGLQFPNYSSELNVNALELDDSALYLCASQGQSYGYTFGSGTRLTVV.

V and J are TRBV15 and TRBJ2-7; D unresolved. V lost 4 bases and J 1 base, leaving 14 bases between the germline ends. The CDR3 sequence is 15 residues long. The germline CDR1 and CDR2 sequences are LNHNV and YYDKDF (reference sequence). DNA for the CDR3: TGTGCCACCAGCAAGCAGGCGGTATCTTCCTACGAGCAGTACTTC. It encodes CATSKQAVSSYEQYF.

This CDR3 reads CASSRQGAYNEQFF. The CDR3 DNA is TGTGCCAGCAGTCGTCAGGGGGCCTACAATGAGCAGTTCTTC. The chain is built from TRBV6-5 and TRBJ2-1, with 7 bases that match TRBD1. V shed 5 bases, J shed 2 bases, and the junction held 3 bases outside the gene matches. The CDR3 totals 14 residues. In germline, CDR1 is MNHEY, CDR2 SVGAGI.

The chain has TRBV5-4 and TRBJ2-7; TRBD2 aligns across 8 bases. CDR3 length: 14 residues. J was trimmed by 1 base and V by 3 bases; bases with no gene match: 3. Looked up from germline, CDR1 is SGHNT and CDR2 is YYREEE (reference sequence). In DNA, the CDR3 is TGTGCCAGCAGCTCCGGACTAGCTTCCTACGAGCAGTACTTC. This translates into CASSSGLASYEQYF.

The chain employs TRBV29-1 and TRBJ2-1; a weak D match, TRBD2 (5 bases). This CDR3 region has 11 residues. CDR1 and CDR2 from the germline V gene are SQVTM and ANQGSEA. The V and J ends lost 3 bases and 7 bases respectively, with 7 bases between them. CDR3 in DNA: TGCAGCGTTGACCGGGGAAATGAGCAGTTCTTC. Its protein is CSVDRGNEQFF.

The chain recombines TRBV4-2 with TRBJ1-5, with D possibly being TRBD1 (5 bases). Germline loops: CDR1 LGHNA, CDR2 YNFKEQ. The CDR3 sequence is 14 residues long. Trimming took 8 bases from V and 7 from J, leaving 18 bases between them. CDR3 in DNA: TGTGCCAGCTCTGTGCCAGGGACTGGCCAGCCCCAGCATTTT. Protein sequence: CASSVPGTGQPQHF.

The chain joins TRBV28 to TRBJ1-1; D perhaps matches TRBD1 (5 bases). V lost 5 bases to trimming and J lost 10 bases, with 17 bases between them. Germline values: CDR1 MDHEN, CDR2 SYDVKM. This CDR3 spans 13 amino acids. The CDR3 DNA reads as TGTGCCAGCAGTGTCCGGGACGGCCTGGGAGCTTTCTTT. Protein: CASSVRDGLGAFF.

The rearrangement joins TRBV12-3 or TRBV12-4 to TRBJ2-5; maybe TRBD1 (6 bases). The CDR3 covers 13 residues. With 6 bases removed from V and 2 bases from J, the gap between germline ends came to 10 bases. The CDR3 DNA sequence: TGTGCCAGCAGGCCCGGACAGCAAGAGACCCAGTACTTC. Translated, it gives CASRPGQQETQYF.

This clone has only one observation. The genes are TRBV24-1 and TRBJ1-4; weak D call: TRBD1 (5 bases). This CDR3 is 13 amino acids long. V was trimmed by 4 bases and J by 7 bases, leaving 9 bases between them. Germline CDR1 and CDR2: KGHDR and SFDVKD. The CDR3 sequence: CATSEGAGEKLFF. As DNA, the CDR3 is TGTGCCACCAGTGAAGGGGCTGGTGAAAAACTGTTTTTT.

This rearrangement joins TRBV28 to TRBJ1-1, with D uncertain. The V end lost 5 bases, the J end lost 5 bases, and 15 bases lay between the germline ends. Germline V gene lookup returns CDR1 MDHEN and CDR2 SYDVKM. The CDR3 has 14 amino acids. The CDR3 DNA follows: TGTGCCAGCAGTCGGGCTTGGGCGGAAACTGAAGCTTTCTTT. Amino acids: CASSRAWAETEAFF.

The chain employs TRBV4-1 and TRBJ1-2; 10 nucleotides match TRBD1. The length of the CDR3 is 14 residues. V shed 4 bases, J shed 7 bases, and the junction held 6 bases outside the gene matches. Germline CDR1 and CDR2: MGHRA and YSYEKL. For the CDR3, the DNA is TGCGCCAGCAGCCGAGGGACAGGGGCGAGTGGCTACACCTTC. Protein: CASSRGTGASGYTF.

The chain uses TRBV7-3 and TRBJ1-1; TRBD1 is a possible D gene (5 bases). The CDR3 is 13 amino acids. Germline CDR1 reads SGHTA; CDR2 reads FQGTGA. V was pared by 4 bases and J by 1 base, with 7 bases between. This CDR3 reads CASSSQGNTEAFF. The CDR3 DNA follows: TGTGCCAGCAGCTCGCAGGGGAACACTGAAGCTTTCTTT.

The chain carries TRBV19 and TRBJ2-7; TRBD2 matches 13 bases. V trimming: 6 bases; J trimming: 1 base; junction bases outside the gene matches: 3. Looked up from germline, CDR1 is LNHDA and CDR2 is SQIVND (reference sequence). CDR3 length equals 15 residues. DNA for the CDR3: TGTGCCAGTAGCCCGACTAGCGGGAGGTCCTACGAGCAGTACTTC. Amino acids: CASSPTSGRSYEQYF.

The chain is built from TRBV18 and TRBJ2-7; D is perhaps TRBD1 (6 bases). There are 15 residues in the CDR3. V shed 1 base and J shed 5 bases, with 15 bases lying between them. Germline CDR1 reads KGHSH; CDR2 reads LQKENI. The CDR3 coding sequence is TGTGCCAGCTCACCACGGGGTGGGGGCCAGGACGAGCAGTACTTC. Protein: CASSPRGGGQDEQYF.